Listed here are 24 T cell receptor beta chains from one sample, sequenced in a study of control samples from healthy donors and cancer patients. Sequencing used immunoSEQ multiplex PCR; TCRdb keeps in-frame clones, though not all of them. Here the sample spans approximately 170,000 clones, around 88% being singletons. Material for sequencing was blood. The receptors here all came from a woman aged 30 to 39 in good health.

The CDR3 sequence: CASSGGTSGPQAFF. The CDR3 nucleotides are TGTGCCAGCAGTGGAGGGACTTCAGGACCTCAAGCTTTCTTT. V usage is TRBV28 and J usage is TRBJ1-1; D is possibly TRBD1 (5 bases). The germline V gene has CDR1 MDHEN and CDR2 SYDVKM. The CDR3 is made up of 14 amino acids. Trimming removed 5 bases at V and 9 bases at J, with 19 bases between.

The J gene is TRBJ2-5, the V gene TRBV7-6, with 7 bases identical to TRBD2. The CDR3 length is 14 residues. Germline V CDR1 and CDR2: SGHVS, FNYEAQ. The ends lost 5 bases at V and 5 bases at J; junction bases unmatched: 8. The DNA of the CDR3 is TGTGCCAGCAGCCGGGGTGGGGAGGGGGAGACCCAGTACTTC. This gives the protein CASSRGGEGETQYF.

The chain uses TRBV27 and TRBJ2-1, with TRBD2 matching over 14 bases. Germline CDR1 and CDR2: MNHEY and SMNVEV (reference sequence). V was pared by 7 bases and J by 9 bases, with 14 bases of the junction left unmatched. The CDR3 covers 17 residues. DNA of the CDR3: TGTGCCAGCAAGTGGACTAGCGGGGGGAAGGGGACAGGTGAGCAGTTCTTC. Its protein is CASKWTSGGKGTGEQFF.

The V and J genes are TRBV3-1 (or the pseudogene TRBV3-2) and TRBJ2-5, with 9 positions matching TRBD2. V was clipped by 4 bases and J by 0 bases; unmatched bases: 3. This CDR3 is 15 amino acids long. Germline V CDR1 and CDR2: LGHDT, YNNKEL (reference sequence). The CDR3 DNA reads TGTGCCAGCAGCCGGCTAGCGGGGAACCAAGAGACCCAGTACTTC. Translating gives CASSRLAGNQETQYF.

The V and J genes are TRBV6-5 and TRBJ1-6; 8 bases map to TRBD1. V lost 6 bases and J lost 10; bases outside the gene matches: 2. Germline lookup yields CDR1 MNHEY and CDR2 SVGAGI. The CDR3 has 12 amino acids. CDR3: CASRQGGSPLHF. The CDR3 DNA follows: TGTGCCAGCAGACAGGGGGGATCACCCCTCCACTTT.

The V call is TRBV5-1, the J call TRBJ1-2; 12 bases map to TRBD1. Germline loops: CDR1 SGHRS, CDR2 YFSETQ. The CDR3 extends over 13 amino acids. V dropped 4 bases and J dropped 6; count of bases not matched to a gene: 1. In DNA, the CDR3 is TGCGCCAGCAGCCGGGACAGGGGGCATGGCTACACCTTC. Translating gives CASSRDRGHGYTF.

The chain is built from TRBV5-1 and TRBJ1-2; 7 bases fit TRBD1. The V gene's germline CDR1 is SGHRS and CDR2 YFSETQ. V gave up 4 bases and J gave up 3 bases; unmatched junction bases: 12. The CDR3 runs to 16 residues. The CDR3 reads CASSDRTGGGYYGYTF. The CDR3 DNA reads as TGCGCCAGCAGCGATCGGACAGGAGGGGGGTACTATGGCTACACCTTC.

This chain joins TRBV10-1 and TRBJ1-3, with D uncertain. Trimming cost V 6 bases and J 9 bases, with 15 bases left between them. This CDR3 has 13 amino acids. Germline V CDR1 and CDR2: WNHNN, SYGVQD (reference sequence). In DNA, the CDR3 is TGCGCCAGCAGAGACGGAACCGGCGGCACCATATATTTT. Residues: CASRDGTGGTIYF.

The chain carries TRBV30 and TRBJ2-5; no clear D gene. The V gene's germline CDR1 is GTSNPN and CDR2 SVGIG (reference sequence). Trimming shortened V by 2 bases and J by 4 bases, and 8 bases separated the two germline ends. The length of the CDR3 is 12 residues. The CDR3: CAWSSPPETQYF. CDR3 nucleotide sequence: TGTGCCTGGAGTTCCCCCCCAGAGACCCAGTACTTC. Together with reference TRBV30 and TRBJ2-5, the CDR3 gives the full variable domain: SQTIHQWPATLVQPVGSPLSLECTVEGTSNPNLYWYRQAAGRGLQLLFYSVGIGQISSEVPQNLSASRPQDRQFILSSKKLLLSDSGFYLCAWSSPPETQYFGPGTRLLVL.

The V and J genes are TRBV18 and TRBJ1-2; TRBD1 agrees at 8 bases. Trimming took 3 bases from V and 11 from J; bases not matched to a gene: 8. CDR1 and CDR2 from the germline V gene are KGHSH and LQKENI. The CDR3 runs to 13 residues. This CDR3 is CASSPTDRVRYTF. In DNA, the CDR3 is TGTGCCAGCTCACCGACGGACAGGGTCAGATACACCTTC.

The V and J genes are TRBV27 and TRBJ2-1; TRBD2 matches 10 bases. V was clipped by 5 bases and J by 7 bases; unmatched bases: 8. CDR3 length equals 15 residues. Per the germline V gene, CDR1 is MNHEY and CDR2 is SMNVEV (reference sequence). The CDR3 nucleotides are TGTGCCAGCAGTGGGGTACTAGCGGGATCTAATGAGCAGTTCTTC. This translates into CASSGVLAGSNEQFF.

The chain combines TRBV16 with TRBJ2-7, with D possibly being TRBD1 (5 bases). From germline, CDR1 is KGHSY and CDR2 FQNENV. Trimming pared 2 bases from V and 4 bases from J, leaving 6 bases between. The CDR3 is made up of 12 amino acids. The CDR3 region has the DNA TGTGCCAGCAGCCAAAGACAGTACGAGCAGTACTTC. Translated: CASSQRQYEQYF.

The chain carries TRBV5-5 and TRBJ1-1; 7 nucleotides align to TRBD1. The CDR3 covers 16 residues. The germline gives CDR1 SGHKS, CDR2 YYEKEE (reference sequence). V dropped 1 base and J dropped 0; count of bases not matched to a gene: 6. CDR3 loop: CASSLFRQGMNTEAFF. The CDR3 DNA is TGTGCCAGCAGCTTGTTTAGACAGGGCATGAACACTGAAGCTTTCTTT.

The CDR3 is CASSPGQGTVGQYF. The CDR3 bases are TGTGCCAGCAGCCCGGGACAGGGGACGGTTGGGCAGTACTTC. The chain links TRBV28 to TRBJ2-7; 10 nucleotides align to TRBD1. The germline gives CDR1 MDHEN, CDR2 SYDVKM. CDR3 length: 14 residues. V trimming: 6 bases; J trimming: 9 bases; junction bases outside the gene matches: 11. The whole variable domain, remainder taken from reference TRBV28 and TRBJ2-7, is DVKVTQSSRYLVKRTGEKVFLECVQDMDHENMFWYRQDPGLGLRLIYFSYDVKMKEKGDIPEGYSVSREKKERFSLILESASTNQTSMYLCASSPGQGTVGQYFGPGTRLTVT.

The chain links TRBV3-1 (or the pseudogene TRBV3-2) to TRBJ1-3; 7 bases line up with TRBD1. There are 15 residues in the CDR3. After removal of 2 bases from V and 1 base from J, the junction contained 2 bases not matched to a gene. The germline gives CDR1 LGHDT, CDR2 YNNKEL (reference sequence). CDR3 bases: TGTGCCAGCAGCCAAATGACAGGGTCTGGAAACACCATATATTTT. Protein sequence: CASSQMTGSGNTIYF.

This chain connects TRBV11-1 to TRBJ2-1; TRBD1 might be the D (5 bases). This CDR3 region has 14 residues. Deletions cut 1 base from V and 3 bases from J, with 7 bases between. Germline CDR1 is SGHAT and CDR2 is FQDESV (reference sequence). CDR3 DNA sequence: TGTGCCAGCAGCTTAGTTAGGGGCTACAATGAGCAGTTCTTC. Translation: CASSLVRGYNEQFF. The whole variable domain, remainder taken from reference TRBV11-1 and TRBJ2-1, is EAEVAQSPRYKITEKSQAVAFWCDPISGHATLYWYRQILGQGPELLVQFQDESVVDDSQLPKDRFSAERLKGVDSTLKIQPAELGDSAMYLCASSLVRGYNEQFFGPGTRLTVL.

The chain uses TRBV5-5 and TRBJ1-1, with 7 positions matching TRBD1. V shed 3 bases, J shed 2 bases, and the junction held 7 bases outside the gene matches. Germline CDR1 is SGHKS and CDR2 is YYEKEE (reference sequence). This CDR3 has 15 residues. This CDR3 reads CASSYQTGLNTEAFF. The DNA for the CDR3 is TGTGCCAGCAGCTACCAGACAGGGTTAAACACTGAAGCTTTCTTT.

This clone has only a few counts. The chain links TRBV10-3 to TRBJ2-7, with a possible D match to TRBD1 (6 bases). Germline loops: CDR1 ENHRY, CDR2 SYGVKD. V was cut by 6 bases and J by 0 bases, with 27 bases left in between. The CDR3 totals 19 residues. CDR3 sequence reads: CAIRGIDGANGDISYEQYV. The DNA for the CDR3 is TGTGCCATCAGGGGAATTGACGGGGCTAACGGGGACATCTCCTACGAGCAGTACGTC.

The V and J genes are TRBV3-1 (or the pseudogene TRBV3-2) and TRBJ2-7; D possibly uses TRBD1 or TRBD2 (5 bases each). Per the germline V gene, CDR1 is LGHDT and CDR2 is YNNKEL (reference sequence). This CDR3 has 14 residues. Trimming removed 4 bases at V and 5 bases at J, with 15 bases between. CDR3 sequence: CASSPGLLGDEQYF. Here the CDR3 DNA reads TGTGCCAGCAGCCCAGGGCTTTTGGGGGACGAGCAGTACTTC.

This clone has a handful of counts. The chain has TRBV28 and TRBJ2-7, with D hard to call. This CDR3 spans 14 amino acids. CDR1 and CDR2 from the germline V gene are MDHEN and SYDVKM. V was cut by 10 bases and J by 5 bases, with 21 bases left in between. The CDR3 spells CATVAAAEFDEQYF. CDR3 sequence (DNA): TGTGCCACGGTGGCCGCCGCGGAGTTCGACGAGCAGTACTTC.

The gene calls are TRBV20-1 and TRBJ2-7, with unresolved D. The V gene's germline CDR1 is DFQATT and CDR2 SNEGSKA (reference sequence). The V end lost 3 bases, the J end lost 4 bases, and 7 bases lay between the germline ends. The CDR3 loop spans 11 amino acids. In nucleotides, the CDR3 is TGCAGTGCTAGGGAAGCTTACGAGCAGTACTTC. Translated: CSAREAYEQYF.

The V gene is TRBV7-2, the J gene TRBJ2-1; the D gene is possibly TRBD2 (5 bases). Germline V gives CDR1 SGHTA, CDR2 FQGNSA. The CDR3 length is 16 residues. Between the trimmed V and J ends, which lost 1 base and 0 bases, there was a span of 10 bases. The CDR3 nucleotides read TGTGCCAGCAGCTTAGGGGGAGCCTACTCCTACAATGAGCAGTTCTTC. Translated: CASSLGGAYSYNEQFF.

This sequence joins TRBV4-1 and TRBJ2-7, with 7 bases fitting TRBD1. Trimming cost V 1 base and J 3 bases; bases outside gene matches: 3. The CDR3 consists of 14 residues. CDR1 is MGHRA, CDR2 YSYEKL, per germline. Here the CDR3 reads CASSQADRIYEQYF. CDR3 in DNA: TGCGCCAGCAGCCAAGCGGACAGGATCTACGAGCAGTACTTC.

This chain connects TRBV6-6 to TRBJ2-3, with TRBD2 identical over 7 bases. Per the germline V gene, CDR1 is MNHNY and CDR2 is SVGAGI (reference sequence). J lost 4 bases, V lost 6 bases, and 10 bases had no gene match. The CDR3 spans 15 residues. The CDR3 nucleotides are TGTGCCAGCAGACGGGACCCGGCGGGGGCAGATACGCAGTATTTT. Encoded protein: CASRRDPAGADTQYF.